Each of the 7 T cell receptor beta chains below was sequenced from the same sample in a study of CXCR3-negative and CXCR3-positive naive CD8 T cells. Study-level results: For CXCR3-positive naive cells, TRB CDR3s were more hydrophobic than those of CXCR3-negative naive cells.

Their specific antigens are unknown. The TRB libraries of cDNA were built by UMI-labeled 5' RACE. TCRdb re-called the 5' RACE reads; one entry per CDR3 protein, DNA not given. The data show 150,000 to 170,000 distinct CDR3 sequences, and the top ten clones hold 0.49%. The sample was naive CXCR3+ CD8+ T cells from blood. Documented subset: CD45RO-CCR7+CD27+CD95- naive CD8+ T cells expressing CXCR3 (TNR3+). These TCRs come from a human donor in good health. Some clones in this sample may be carry-over from other donors' samples.

The genes are TRBV19 and TRBJ2-3; TCRdb lists TRBD2, though no DNA is available to test this call. Germline lookup yields CDR1 LNHDA and CDR2 SQIVND (reference sequence). There are 11 residues in the CDR3. CDR3 protein: CASEREDTQYF.

This chain links TRBV7-2 with TRBJ2-7. Germline CDR1 reads SGHTA; CDR2 reads FQGNSA. The CDR3 runs to 12 residues. The CDR3 reads CASRDKTYEQYF.

The V and J genes are TRBV20-1 and TRBJ2-7; no DNA is available, so the TRBD1 call from TCRdb remains unchecked. The germline V gene has CDR1 DFQATT and CDR2 SNEGSKA (reference sequence). CDR3 length: 13 amino acids. The CDR3 protein is CSAPGTGEYEQYF.

The chain couples TRBV7-8 to TRBJ2-2. Germline CDR1 and CDR2: SGHVS and FQNEAQ. CDR3 length equals 13 residues. CDR3 amino acids: CASSLSPPGELFF.

The gene calls are TRBV19 and TRBJ1-2. The length of the CDR3 is 15 residues. Germline lookup yields CDR1 LNHDA and CDR2 SQIVND (reference sequence). CDR3: CASSITEDRLHGYTF. Full variable domain (remainder filled in from reference TRBV19 and TRBJ1-2): DGGITQSPKYLFRKEGQNVTLSCEQNLNHDAMYWYRQDPGQGLRLIYYSQIVNDFQKGDIAEGYSVSREKKESFPLTVTSAQKNPTAFYLCASSITEDRLHGYTFGSGTRLTVV.

CDR3: CATSRELGSRDYEQYF. The V call is TRBV15, the J call TRBJ2-7; the TCRdb call, TRBD2, lacks DNA for checking. Germline CDR1 and CDR2: LNHNV and YYDKDF (reference sequence). This CDR3 is built from 16 residues.

The J gene is TRBJ2-7, the V gene TRBV4-3; the TCRdb call, TRBD1, lacks DNA for checking. Germline V gene lookup returns CDR1 LGHNA and CDR2 YSLEER. The CDR3 is made up of 15 amino acids. The chain's CDR3 is CASRRDLGDPSEQYF.